A selection of T cell receptor beta chains follows, all from one sample in a study of OX40 agonist ivuxolimab in advanced cancers. Data came from immunoSEQ multiplex PCR; TCRdb stores just in-frame clones and leaves some out. The table records over 70,000 clones, approximately 86% of them present only once. This specimen consisted of CD4+ or CD8+ T cells sorted from blood, obtained in a trial of the OX40 agonist ivuxolimab. The receptors were sampled from an adult with an advanced solid tumor such as melanoma, head and neck, liver or kidney cancer. Both conserved end residues are trimmed from each CDR3. The order of the fields is J gene, V gene, CDR3 protein.

j_gene: TRBJ2-3
v_gene: TRBV4-2
CDR3aa: ASSQGSYTDTQY

j_gene: TRBJ2-2
v_gene: TRBV7-2
CDR3aa: ASSANPGQVNTGELF

j_gene: TRBJ1-2
v_gene: TRBV10-3
CDR3aa: AISELRGDGYT

j_gene: TRBJ2-7
v_gene: TRBV7-9
CDR3aa: ASSLALEVSEQY

j_gene: TRBJ1-1
v_gene: TRBV28
CDR3aa: ASSFGHLNTEAF

j_gene: TRBJ2-3
v_gene: TRBV12-5
CDR3aa: ASGPETGYGTDTQY

j_gene: TRBJ1-2
v_gene: TRBV27
CDR3aa: ASSWGTGDRGYT

j_gene: TRBJ2-7
v_gene: TRBV15
CDR3aa: ATRAAGGRYEQY

j_gene: TRBJ2-2
v_gene: TRBV27
CDR3aa: ASSFPLAGGTGELF

j_gene: TRBJ1-4
v_gene: TRBV14
CDR3aa: ASSRERGRDEKLF

j_gene: TRBJ2-1
v_gene: TRBV29-1
CDR3aa: SVTGLAGSSYNEQF

j_gene: TRBJ2-7
v_gene: TRBV7-3
CDR3aa: ASSLFFNYEQY

j_gene: TRBJ1-3
v_gene: TRBV7-2
CDR3aa: ANSLGLNPSGNTIY

j_gene: TRBJ1-5
v_gene: TRBV7-3
CDR3aa: ARPRGLGNQPQH

j_gene: TRBJ2-1
v_gene: TRBV19
CDR3aa: ASSIWDSEQF

j_gene: TRBJ1-6
v_gene: TRBV2
CDR3aa: ASKSSRNSPLH

j_gene: TRBJ1-2
v_gene: TRBV5-1
CDR3aa: ASSLDGQGTYGYT

j_gene: TRBJ1-1
v_gene: TRBV5-1
CDR3aa: ASSHGQGEAF

j_gene: TRBJ1-5
v_gene: TRBV10-3
CDR3aa: AISESRGGNQPQH

j_gene: TRBJ2-7
v_gene: TRBV5-1
CDR3aa: ASSAGQYYEQY

j_gene: TRBJ1-1
v_gene: TRBV6-6
CDR3aa: ASSYGQGKTEAF

j_gene: TRBJ1-6
v_gene: TRBV7-9
CDR3aa: ASSLVGSAYDSPLH

j_gene: TRBJ2-5
v_gene: TRBV11-2
CDR3aa: ASSLGRGHETQY

j_gene: TRBJ2-6
v_gene: TRBV28
CDR3aa: ASSFGVRGRGRPGANVLT

j_gene: TRBJ2-5
v_gene: TRBV13
CDR3aa: ASSRDRVYGETQY

j_gene: TRBJ1-5
v_gene: TRBV5-1
CDR3aa: ASSPDSLNQPQH

j_gene: TRBJ2-1
v_gene: TRBV2
CDR3aa: ASGARGYGDEQF

j_gene: TRBJ2-1
v_gene: TRBV29-1
CDR3aa: SVPGTVQYNEQF

j_gene: TRBJ1-6
v_gene: TRBV5-6
CDR3aa: ASSLLGTGNSPLH

j_gene: TRBJ1-6
v_gene: TRBV28
CDR3aa: ASSFIQGLSSSYNSPLH

j_gene: TRBJ2-1
v_gene: TRBV29-1
CDR3aa: SVEVASATSYNEQF

j_gene: TRBJ2-1
v_gene: TRBV7-9
CDR3aa: ASSLARAVAGGGDNEQF

j_gene: TRBJ1-1
v_gene: TRBV10-3
CDR3aa: AISDALLNVGKAF

j_gene: TRBJ2-5
v_gene: TRBV29-1
CDR3aa: SVELPGTGETQY

j_gene: TRBJ1-5
v_gene: TRBV6-5
CDR3aa: ASSYGVQAPQH

j_gene: TRBJ1-2
v_gene: TRBV7-9
CDR3aa: ASSFLGVSNGYT

j_gene: TRBJ2-3
v_gene: TRBV2
CDR3aa: ASSDVSNTDTQY

j_gene: TRBJ1-2
v_gene: TRBV10-3
CDR3aa: AIIGYGTGGIGYT

j_gene: TRBJ2-1
v_gene: TRBV6-5
CDR3aa: ASSPPGLAANEQF

j_gene: TRBJ1-1
v_gene: TRBV5-1
CDR3aa: ASSSGTGGRAF

j_gene: TRBJ2-2
v_gene: TRBV19
CDR3aa: ASSEKARGTGELF

j_gene: TRBJ1-5
v_gene: TRBV19
CDR3aa: ASSIGRERQPQH

j_gene: TRBJ1-2
v_gene: TRBV4-2
CDR3aa: ASSQQMGGNYGYT

j_gene: TRBJ1-6
v_gene: TRBV11-3
CDR3aa: ASSLSGHSPLH

j_gene: TRBJ2-3
v_gene: TRBV7-3
CDR3aa: ASSPDRGTDTQY

j_gene: TRBJ1-2
v_gene: TRBV5-4
CDR3aa: ASSFGGGGDYGYT

j_gene: TRBJ1-3
v_gene: TRBV2
CDR3aa: ASNRDGRDTIY

j_gene: TRBJ1-1
v_gene: TRBV28
CDR3aa: ASSGPQQLFGGEAF

j_gene: TRBJ1-1
v_gene: TRBV6-5
CDR3aa: ASIKDRTEAF

j_gene: TRBJ1-6
v_gene: TRBV5-1
CDR3aa: ASSLAEGRGRGSPLH

j_gene: TRBJ2-5
v_gene: TRBV5-6
CDR3aa: ASSSVRAGGETQY

j_gene: TRBJ2-3
v_gene: TRBV7-2
CDR3aa: ASSFSAGGSSDTQY

j_gene: TRBJ2-1
v_gene: TRBV9
CDR3aa: ASTPGSIAGGISSYNEQF

j_gene: TRBJ2-2
v_gene: TRBV6-1
CDR3aa: ASSSTRGGELF